Listed below are T cell receptor beta chains from one sample, sequenced in a study of vaccination effects on CD4 cells after COVID-19. Their specific antigens are unknown. The table came from immunoSEQ multiplex PCR; TCRdb's copy has only in-frame clones and leaves some out. The sample has tens of thousands of clones; 73% are singletons. The sequencing used CD4+ T cells from PBMCs cultured without peptide, collected after COVID-19 vaccination. These receptor sequences come from a human donor who received a COVID-19 vaccine. Both conserved end residues are part of each CDR3. The order of the fields is J gene, D gene, V gene, clone size, CDR3 protein, CDR3 DNA. A D gene is named only where the DNA matches it firmly. A row's size may be missing; if present it is once, few, many or a size class.

TRBJ2-4	NA	TRBV6-7	NA	CASSYSETAGPKNIQYF	TGTGCCAGCAGTTACTCGGAGACAGCAGGACCCAAAAACATTCAGTACTTC
TRBJ2-5	NA	TRBV4-1	NA	CASSQVGGDQETQYF	TGCGCCAGCAGCCAAGTGGGAGGAGACCAAGAGACCCAGTACTTC
TRBJ1-1	NA	TRBV7-2	NA	CASSLRGWGDTEAFF	TGTGCCAGCAGCTTAAGAGGATGGGGAGACACTGAAGCTTTCTTT
TRBJ1-3	TRBD1	TRBV6-5	NA	CASFRTGDAGNTIYF	TGTGCCAGCTTTCGGACAGGGGATGCAGGAAACACCATATATTTT
TRBJ1-3	NA	TRBV4-1	NA	CASSQDRGRSSGNTIYF	TGCGCCAGCAGCCAAGATCGAGGCAGGAGCTCTGGAAACACCATATATTTT
TRBJ1-1	TRBD1	TRBV2	NA	CASSGDRGRAEAFF	TGTGCCAGCAGTGGGGACAGGGGACGGGCTGAAGCTTTCTTT
TRBJ1-4	NA	TRBV27	once	CASSATGREKLFF	TGTGCCAGCAGTGCGACCGGTCGGGAAAAACTGTTTTTT
TRBJ2-4	TRBD2	TRBV19	NA	CASSIRGGGLAKNIQYF	TGTGCCAGTAGTATTAGGGGCGGGGGGCTAGCCAAAAACATTCAGTACTTC
TRBJ1-2	NA	TRBV6-6	NA	CASRDRGQVNGYTF	TGTGCCAGCAGAGATAGGGGACAAGTCAATGGCTACACCTTC
TRBJ1-6	NA	TRBV2	NA	CASSEVGAANSPLHF	TGTGCCAGCAGTGAAGTGGGGGCCGCTAATTCACCCCTCCACTTT
TRBJ2-3	NA	TRBV10-2	NA	CASSDNHPSTDTQYF	TGCGCCAGCAGTGACAACCACCCTAGCACAGATACGCAGTATTTT
TRBJ2-3	NA	TRBV28	few	CASRESGGPQGTDTQYF	TGTGCCAGCAGGGAGAGTGGGGGGCCTCAAGGCACAGATACGCAGTATTTT
TRBJ1-1	NA	TRBV5-1	NA	CASSLQFDTEAFF	TGCGCCAGCAGCTTGCAGTTCGACACTGAAGCTTTCTTT
TRBJ2-3	NA	TRBV11-2	once	CASSLLLTGGTDTQYF	TGTGCCAGCAGCTTACTTCTGACAGGAGGTACAGATACGCAGTATTTT
TRBJ1-2	NA	TRBV13	NA	CASSLGGNNYGYTF	TGTGCCAGCAGTCTGGGAGGGAACAACTATGGCTACACCTTC
TRBJ2-4	TRBD1	TRBV4-3	few	CASSQGWRDRGENIQYF	TGCGCCAGCAGCCAAGGTTGGAGGGACAGGGGTGAGAACATTCAGTACTTC
TRBJ1-6	TRBD1	TRBV18	once	CASSPGTGAGSPLHF	TGTGCCAGCTCACCAGGAACAGGGGCAGGTTCACCCCTCCACTTT
TRBJ2-3	NA	TRBV2	NA	CASSRSTDTQYF	TGTGCCAGCAGTAGGAGCACAGATACGCAGTATTTT
TRBJ1-6	NA	TRBV4-1	few	CASSQEWRQMSWGNSPLHF	TGCGCCAGCAGCCAAGAATGGAGGCAGATGAGTTGGGGAAATTCACCCCTCCACTTT
TRBJ2-3	TRBD1	TRBV5-1	NA	CASSLQTGFTDTQYF	TGCGCCAGCAGCCTTCAGACAGGGTTCACAGATACGCAGTATTTT
TRBJ1-5	NA	TRBV19	NA	CASSISGTSHQPQHF	TGTGCCAGTAGTATATCTGGGACAAGCCATCAGCCCCAGCATTTT
TRBJ2-1	NA	TRBV3-1/TRBV3-2	NA	CASSHLTGSSYNEQFF	TGTGCCAGCAGCCACCTTACGGGTAGCTCCTACAATGAGCAGTTCTTC
TRBJ2-3	TRBD2	TRBV28	NA	CASSFLAGGTDTQYF	TGTGCCAGCAGTTTCCTAGCGGGGGGCACAGATACGCAGTATTTT
TRBJ2-5	TRBD2	TRBV12-5	NA	CASGQKALAGPRETQYF	TGTGCTAGTGGCCAAAAAGCCCTAGCGGGGCCCCGGGAGACCCAGTACTTC
TRBJ1-3	TRBD1	TRBV18	NA	CASSPGTGSGNTIYF	TGTGCCAGCTCACCCGGGACAGGCTCTGGAAACACCATATATTTT
TRBJ2-2	TRBD2	TRBV3-1/TRBV3-2	once	CASSHQGLAGVLSPTGELFF	TGTGCCAGCAGCCATCAGGGACTAGCGGGGGTCCTCAGCCCCACCGGGGAGCTGTTTTTT
TRBJ1-1	NA	TRBV7-8	NA	CASIISGVGTEAFF	TGTGCCAGCATCATCTCAGGAGTCGGTACTGAAGCTTTCTTT
TRBJ1-1	NA	TRBV9	NA	CASSVGPRGANEAFF	TGTGCCAGCAGCGTAGGGCCCCGGGGCGCAAATGAAGCTTTCTTT
TRBJ2-1	NA	TRBV25-1	NA	CASSPPGAHNEQFF	TGTGCCAGCAGTCCTCCGGGGGCTCACAATGAGCAGTTCTTC
TRBJ1-5	TRBD1	TRBV6-2/TRBV6-3	once	CASSPRDRGLGQPQHF	TGTGCCAGCAGTCCCAGGGACAGGGGGCTGGGTCAGCCCCAGCATTTT
TRBJ1-3	NA	TRBV5-4	few	CASSQATGYGNTIYF	TGTGCCAGCAGCCAAGCGACAGGATATGGAAACACCATATATTTT
TRBJ2-2	NA	TRBV12-5	NA	CASGPSNFWTGELFF	TGTGCTAGTGGTCCAAGTAATTTCTGGACCGGGGAGCTGTTTTTT
TRBJ1-4	NA	TRBV25-1	few	CASSTPTGSNEKLFF	TGTGCCAGCAGTACCCCCACCGGGTCTAATGAAAAACTGTTTTTT
TRBJ2-3	NA	TRBV5-4	NA	CASSADSSTDTQYF	TGTGCCAGCAGCGCGGACAGTAGCACAGATACGCAGTATTTT
TRBJ1-2	NA	TRBV7-9	few	CASSLAGLRYGYTF	TGTGCCAGCAGCTTAGCTGGCCTCCGCTATGGCTACACCTTC
TRBJ2-3	TRBD1	TRBV6-1	NA	CASRDRAHTQYF	TGTGCCAGTAGGGACAGAGCCCATACGCAGTATTTT
TRBJ1-6	TRBD1	TRBV5-4	NA	CASSRYGTEGSPLHF	TGTGCCAGCAGCCGTTATGGGACAGAGGGTTCACCCCTCCACTTT
TRBJ1-5	NA	TRBV3-1/TRBV3-2	NA	CASSQGTFSQPQHF	TGTGCCAGCAGCCAAGGGACATTTAGCCAGCCCCAGCATTTT
TRBJ1-2	NA	TRBV9	NA	CASSAAGFGGYTF	TGTGCCAGCAGCGCCGCTGGATTCGGGGGCTACACCTTC
TRBJ1-2	NA	TRBV18	NA	CASSPSSGLANYGYTF	TGTGCCAGCTCACCTAGTTCCGGCCTAGCTAACTATGGCTACACCTTC
TRBJ2-2	NA	TRBV2	NA	CASSSDSPINTGELFF	TGTGCCAGCAGTTCGGACAGCCCTATTAACACCGGGGAGCTGTTTTTT
TRBJ1-5	NA	TRBV6-6	few	CASSPVVGSLDQPQHF	TGTGCCAGCAGCCCAGTTGTGGGTAGCTTAGATCAGCCCCAGCATTTT
TRBJ2-1	TRBD1	TRBV11-3	NA	CASSLTRQGYNEQFF	TGTGCCAGCAGCCTCACCCGACAGGGATACAATGAGCAGTTCTTC
TRBJ2-5	NA	TRBV24-1	NA	CATSDLSQETQYF	TGTGCCACCAGTGATTTGAGCCAAGAGACCCAGTACTTC
TRBJ1-1	NA	TRBV2	NA	CASSRSSNTEAFF	TGTGCCAGCAGTCGGTCCTCGAACACTGAAGCTTTCTTT
TRBJ2-5	TRBD1	TRBV7-2	few	CASSFHTGGETQYF	TGTGCCAGCAGCTTTCACACAGGGGGGGAGACCCAGTACTTC
TRBJ1-6	TRBD1	TRBV5-1	NA	CASSFGQTGGVSPLHF	TGCGCCAGCAGCTTTGGTCAGACAGGGGGCGTTTCACCCCTCCACTTT
TRBJ1-4	NA	TRBV5-1	NA	CASSRGATNEKLFF	TGCGCCAGCAGCCGGGGGGCAACTAATGAAAAACTGTTTTTT
TRBJ1-6	TRBD1	TRBV30	NA	CAWTYRGGDSPLHF	TGTGCCTGGACCTACAGGGGCGGCGATTCACCCCTCCACTTT
TRBJ1-2	NA	TRBV30	NA	CAWTHLDHDSNYGYTF	TGTGCCTGGACACACTTGGACCACGACAGCAACTATGGCTACACCTTC
TRBJ1-5	NA	TRBV7-3	few	CASSSGTGQPQHF	TGTGCCAGCAGCTCCGGGACGGGACAGCCCCAGCATTTT
TRBJ1-1	TRBD1	TRBV5-1	once	CASSWGTGGLNTEAFF	TGCGCCAGCAGCTGGGGGACAGGGGGCTTGAACACTGAAGCTTTCTTT
TRBJ2-5	NA	TRBV29-1	NA	CSVRVGFETQYF	TGCAGCGTTCGCGTGGGGTTTGAGACCCAGTACTTC